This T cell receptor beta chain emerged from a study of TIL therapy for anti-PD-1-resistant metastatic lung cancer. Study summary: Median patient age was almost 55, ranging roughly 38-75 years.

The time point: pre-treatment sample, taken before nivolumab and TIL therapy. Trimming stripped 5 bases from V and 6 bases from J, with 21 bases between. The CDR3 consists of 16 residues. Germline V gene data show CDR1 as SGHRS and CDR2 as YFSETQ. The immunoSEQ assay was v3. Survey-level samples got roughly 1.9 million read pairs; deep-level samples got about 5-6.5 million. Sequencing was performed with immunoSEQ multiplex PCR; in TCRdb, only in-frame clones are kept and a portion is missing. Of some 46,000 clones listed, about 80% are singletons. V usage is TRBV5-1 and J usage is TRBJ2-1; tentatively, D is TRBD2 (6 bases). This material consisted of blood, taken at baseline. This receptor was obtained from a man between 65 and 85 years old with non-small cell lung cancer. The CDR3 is CASSSEPLGTVNEQFF. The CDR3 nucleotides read TGCGCCAGCAGTTCGGAGCCCCTAGGGACTGTCAATGAGCAGTTCTTC.